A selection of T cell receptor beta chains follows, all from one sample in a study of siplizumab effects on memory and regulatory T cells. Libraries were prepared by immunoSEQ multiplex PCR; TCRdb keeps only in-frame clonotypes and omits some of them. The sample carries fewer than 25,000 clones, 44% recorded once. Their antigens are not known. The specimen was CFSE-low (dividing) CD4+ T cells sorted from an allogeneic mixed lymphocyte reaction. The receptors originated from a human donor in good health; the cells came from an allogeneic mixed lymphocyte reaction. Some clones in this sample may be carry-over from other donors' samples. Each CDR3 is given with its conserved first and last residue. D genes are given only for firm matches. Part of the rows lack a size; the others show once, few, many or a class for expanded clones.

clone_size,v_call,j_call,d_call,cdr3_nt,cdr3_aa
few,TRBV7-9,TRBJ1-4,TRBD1,TGTGCCAGCAGCAATCACAGGGGACATAATGAAAAACTGTTTTTT,CASSNHRGHNEKLFF
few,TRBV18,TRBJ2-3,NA,TGTGCCAGCTCACGATCAAGAACAGCTTCGGATACGCAGTATTTT,CASSRSRTASDTQYF
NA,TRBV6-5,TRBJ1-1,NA,TGTGCCAGCAGCCCACGCGGGGGCACTGAAGCTTTCTTT,CASSPRGGTEAFF
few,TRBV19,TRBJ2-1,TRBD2,TGTGCCAGTAGACCCCGGCTAGCGGGAGGAGGTGAGCAGTTCTTC,CASRPRLAGGGEQFF
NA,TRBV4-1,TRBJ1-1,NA,TGCGCCAGCAGCTCAGGACGGTGGGAAGCTTTCTTT,CASSSGRWEAFF
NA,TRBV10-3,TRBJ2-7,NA,TGTGCCGCCAAAGGGGGATCTAGCGGCGGTTCTTTGGACTACGAGCAGTACTTC,CAAKGGSSGGSLDYEQYF
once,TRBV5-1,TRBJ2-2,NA,TGCGCCAGCAGCTTGGAGGGGGAGCTGTTTTTT,CASSLEGELFF
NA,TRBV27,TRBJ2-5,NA,TGTGCCAGCAGTTTAAGTGGATCAGAGACCCAGTACTTC,CASSLSGSETQYF
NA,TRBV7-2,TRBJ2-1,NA,TGTGCCAGCAGCTTAGCGCTACTTGCGGACACCTACAATGAGCAGTTCTTC,CASSLALLADTYNEQFF
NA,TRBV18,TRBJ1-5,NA,TGTGCCAGCTCACCGTCCGATCAGCCCCAGCATTTT,CASSPSDQPQHF
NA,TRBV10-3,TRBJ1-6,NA,TGTGCCATCAGTGAAGGGCATCTTGCTTCACCCCTCCACTTT,CAISEGHLASPLHF
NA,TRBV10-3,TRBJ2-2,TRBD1,TGTGCCGTAAACAGGGCAGGGGGAACCGGGGAGCTGTTTTTT,CAVNRAGGTGELFF
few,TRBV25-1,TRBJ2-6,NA,TGTGCCAGCACAGGGGGGCTCGGGGCCAACGTCCTGACTTTC,CASTGGLGANVLTF
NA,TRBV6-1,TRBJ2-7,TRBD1,TGTGCCAGCAGTTCCCCCCGACAGGGTAGCGCCGAGCAGTACTTC,CASSSPRQGSAEQYF
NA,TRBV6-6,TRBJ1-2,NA,TGTGCCAGCAGTCCCCAGGGCGTAAGTGGCTACACCTTC,CASSPQGVSGYTF
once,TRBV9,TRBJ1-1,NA,TGTGCCAGCAGCGTACACGGCGCTAACACTGAAGCTTTCTTT,CASSVHGANTEAFF
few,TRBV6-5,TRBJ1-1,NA,TGTGCCAGCAGTTACTCGATGGCCGACACTGAAGCTTTCTTT,CASSYSMADTEAFF
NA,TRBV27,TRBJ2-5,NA,TGTGCCAGCAGTTTAAGGGGCCAAGAGACCCAGTACTTC,CASSLRGQETQYF
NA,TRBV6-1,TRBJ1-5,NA,TGTGCCAGCGGAATCAGTGGTGGCAATCAGCCCCAGCATTTT,CASGISGGNQPQHF
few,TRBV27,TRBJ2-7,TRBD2,TGTGCCAGCAGTGATAGCGGGAGGATCTCCTACGAGCAGTACTTC,CASSDSGRISYEQYF
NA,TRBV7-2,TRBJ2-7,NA,TGTGCCAGCAGCTTATTGGGACCCGTGACCTACGAGCAGTACTTC,CASSLLGPVTYEQYF
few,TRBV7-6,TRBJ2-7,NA,TGTGCCAGCAGCTTCGGACTGGGCGAGCAGTACTTC,CASSFGLGEQYF
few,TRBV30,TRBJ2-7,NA,TGTGCCTGGAGTGGTCTTCGAGGCAGGTCTGCCTACGAGCAGTACTTC,CAWSGLRGRSAYEQYF
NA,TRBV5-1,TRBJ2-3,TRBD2,TGCGCCAGCAGGATAGCGGGGGGGCTTAGCACAGATACGCAGTATTTT,CASRIAGGLSTDTQYF
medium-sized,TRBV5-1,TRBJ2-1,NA,TGCGCCAGCAGCTTGGTGTCCTCGGGCACAGGCTACAATGAGCAGTTCTTC,CASSLVSSGTGYNEQFF
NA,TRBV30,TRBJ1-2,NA,TGTGCCTGGAGCCCAGACGGCTATGGCTACACCTTC,CAWSPDGYGYTF
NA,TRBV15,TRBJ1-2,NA,TGTGTCACCAGCAGAGATCGAGGAGCCTATGGCTACACCTTC,CVTSRDRGAYGYTF
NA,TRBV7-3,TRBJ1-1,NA,TGTGCCAGCAGCCTCGGGGGGGCGAACACTGAAGCTTTCTTT,CASSLGGANTEAFF
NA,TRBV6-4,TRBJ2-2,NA,TGTGCCAGCAAGGGTCCGGGGAACACCGGGGAGCTGTTTTTT,CASKGPGNTGELFF
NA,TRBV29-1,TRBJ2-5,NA,TGCAGCGTTGTAGAGATAGATGAGACCCAGTACTTC,CSVVEIDETQYF
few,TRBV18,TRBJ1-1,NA,TGTGCCAGCTCACCGGGCGCAGGGATCACTGAAGCTTTCTTT,CASSPGAGITEAFF
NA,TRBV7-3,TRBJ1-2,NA,TGTGCCAGCAGCTTCCCCAACTATGGCTACACCTTC,CASSFPNYGYTF
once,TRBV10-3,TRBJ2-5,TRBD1,TGTGCCATCAGGAGAACAGGGGTCCAAGAGACCCAGTACTTC,CAIRRTGVQETQYF
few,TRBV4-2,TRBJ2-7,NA,TGTGCCAGCAGCCAAGAAGAATGGGACGTCCCCTACGAGCAGTACTTC,CASSQEEWDVPYEQYF
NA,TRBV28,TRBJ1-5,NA,TGTGCCAGCAGTCCGACGACGGGCCACAATCAGCCCCAGCATTTT,CASSPTTGHNQPQHF
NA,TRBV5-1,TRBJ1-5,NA,TGCGCCAGCAGCTTTACGGGGGACAATCAGCCCCAGCATTTT,CASSFTGDNQPQHF
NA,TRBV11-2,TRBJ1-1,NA,TGTGCCAGCAGTCCCGGGTGGTCTCGAGTCAACACTGAAGCTTTCTTT,CASSPGWSRVNTEAFF
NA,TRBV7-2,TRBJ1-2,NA,TGTGCCAGCAGACCTACAGCCCAGGGGGGCTACACCTTC,CASRPTAQGGYTF
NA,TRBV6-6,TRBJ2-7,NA,TGTGCCAGCAGTTTCTTAGTGGGATCCTACGAGCAGTACTTC,CASSFLVGSYEQYF
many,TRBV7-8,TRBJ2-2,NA,TGTGCCAGCCGAGATAGTTTGCTAGGGGAGCTGTTTTTT,CASRDSLLGELFF
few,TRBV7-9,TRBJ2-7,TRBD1,TGTGCCAGCAGCGCATATGGGACAGGCCACGAGCAGTACTTC,CASSAYGTGHEQYF
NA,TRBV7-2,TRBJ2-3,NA,TGTGCCAGCAGCTCACAGGGCGTGATATACACAGATACGCAGTATTTT,CASSSQGVIYTDTQYF
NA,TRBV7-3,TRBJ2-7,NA,TGTGCCAGCAGCTTAACGACAGGACCATACGAGCAGTACTTC,CASSLTTGPYEQYF
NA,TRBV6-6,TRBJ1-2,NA,TGTGCCAGCAGTTACTATGATGGCTACACCTTC,CASSYYDGYTF
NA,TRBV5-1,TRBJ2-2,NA,TGCGCCAGCAGCTTGGAAGGAGGGATAACCGGGGAGCTGTTTTTT,CASSLEGGITGELFF
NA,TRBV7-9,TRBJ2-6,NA,TGTGCCAGCCGCCTCTCTGGGGCCAACGTCCTGACTTTC,CASRLSGANVLTF
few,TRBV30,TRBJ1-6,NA,TGTGCCTGGAATTTGGTAAGGGGTTCGAATTCACCCCTCCACTTT,CAWNLVRGSNSPLHF
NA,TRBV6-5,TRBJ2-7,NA,TGTGCCAGCAGCCTCGTTAAGGGTTCCTACGAGCAGTACTTC,CASSLVKGSYEQYF
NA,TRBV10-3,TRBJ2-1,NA,TGTGCCATCAGTGTCGGGCAGGGAAGCAATGAGCAGTTCTTC,CAISVGQGSNEQFF
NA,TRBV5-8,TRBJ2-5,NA,TGTGCCAGCAGCTGGGGTAGCAGGGAGACCCAGTACTTC,CASSWGSRETQYF
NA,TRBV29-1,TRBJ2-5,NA,TGCAGCGTCGCCGGGACCGGGACCCAGTACTTC,CSVAGTGTQYF
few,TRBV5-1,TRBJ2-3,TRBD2,TGCGCCAGCAGCTTGACTAGCGGGGTGAGCACAGATACGCAGTATTTT,CASSLTSGVSTDTQYF
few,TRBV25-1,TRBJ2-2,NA,TGTGCCAGCAGTGAATCCCAGGGGACGTACACCGGGGAGCTGTTTTTT,CASSESQGTYTGELFF